This note documents a single T cell receptor (beta chain) sequence. PCR primers comprised 60 Vbeta and 13 Jbeta primers. Here immunoSEQ multiplex PCR was the method, and the copy in TCRdb shows in-frame clones only, minus some. The sample yields about 230,000 clones, 70% to 90% seen once. This sample is drawn from a study of cytomegalovirus exposure and HLA in healthy donors. V dropped 0 bases and J dropped 9 bases, with 13 bases sitting between them. The CDR3 runs to 13 residues. Germline assignment: CDR1 SGHNT and CDR2 YYREEE (reference sequence). Nominally healthy donors provided the samples, though records likely missed some immune exposures.

The TCR sequence derives from a human donor in good health. The genes are TRBV5-4 and TRBJ2-7; no definite D call. Material for sequencing was PBMCs. For the CDR3, the DNA is TGTGCCAGCAGCTTGGTGCGAGGCATGGGGCAGTACTTC. The encoded protein is CASSLVRGMGQYF.